Shown below are 21 T cell receptor beta chains from a single sample sequenced in a study of post-analysis software for immune sequencing data. Findings of the study overall: About five TRBV segments occurring more often in patients than controls included TRBV5-6, TRBV5-1 and TRBV20-1.

The TCR beta cDNA libraries carried unique molecular identifiers. TCRdb re-called the PCR reads through MiXCR, storing one row per CDR3 protein. Of about 500,000 distinct CDR3 sequences in the sample, around 40% are singletons; the top ten hold over 10%. These TCRs are of unknown antigen specificity. Sequencing used blood. The receptors here all came from a girl aged 10-17 years with multiple sclerosis.

V usage is TRBV6-6 and J usage is TRBJ2-1; TRBD2 matches at 7 bases. The CDR3 runs 16 residues. Per germline, CDR1 MNHNY and CDR2 SVGAGI (reference sequence). V lost 6 bases, J lost 5 bases, and 13 bases stayed unmatched. The CDR3 loop is CASSRPGRGMNNEQFF. The CDR3 nucleotides read TGTGCCAGCAGCCGACCAGGGCGGGGGATGAACAATGAGCAGTTCTTC.

Comments on this clonotype: A junction boundary mismatches the germline segment, possibly from a read error. The chain is built from TRBV7-7 and TRBJ2-7, with D perhaps matching TRBD2 (5 bases). CDR1 and CDR2 (germline): SSHAT, FNYEAQ (reference sequence). The CDR3 is 13 residues long. The CDR3 spells CASSPGLRDEQYF. CDR3 in DNA: TGTGCTAGCAGCCCGGGGTTAAGGGACGAGCAGTACTTC. Supplemented by reference TRBV7-7 and TRBJ2-7, the full variable domain reads GAGVSQSPRYKVTKRGQDVTLRCDPISSHATLYWYQQALGQGPEFLTYFNYEAQPDKSGLPSDRFSAERPEGSISTLTIQRTEQRDSAMYRCASSPGLRDEQYFGPGTRLTVT.

This chain uses TRBV29-1 with TRBJ2-7; 7 nucleotides line up with TRBD1. Trimming at V came to 6 bases and at J to 7 bases, leaving 18 bases not matched to a gene. Germline V lookup: CDR1 SQVTM, CDR2 ANQGSEA. The CDR3 is made up of 15 amino acids. The CDR3, as DNA: TGCAGCGTGGGGAACAGGGGTCTCTCCTACAATGAGCAGTACTTC. Translating gives CSVGNRGLSYNEQYF.

There are a few counts of this clonotype. The chain combines TRBV5-1 with TRBJ2-7; 9 bases match TRBD2. This CDR3 region has 15 residues. Germline CDR1 is SGHRS and CDR2 is YFSETQ. V was clipped by 4 bases and J by 3 bases; unmatched bases: 8. CDR3 nucleotides: TGCGCCAGCAGCCCGGGAGGCGGGAGGGACTACGAGCAGTACTTC. The encoded protein is CASSPGGGRDYEQYF.

The chain couples TRBV20-1 to TRBJ2-4; 7 nucleotides agree with TRBD2. CDR1 is DFQATT, CDR2 SNEGSKA, per germline (reference sequence). V lost 5 bases and J lost 4; bases outside the gene matches: 5. This CDR3 region has 13 residues. CDR3 loop: CSAHTAGKNIQYF. The DNA of the CDR3 is TGCAGTGCTCATACAGCGGGGAAAAACATTCAGTACTTC.

This clonotype turned up a few times. This chain connects TRBV4-3 to TRBJ2-3; 9 positions agree with TRBD2. Germline assignment: CDR1 LGHNA and CDR2 YSLEER. This CDR3 contains 19 residues. Losses at the gene ends were 0 bases for V and 1 base for J; bases not matched to a gene: 11. The CDR3 DNA reads TGCGCCAGCAGCCAAGATCCAAGCGGGAGGATCGGTGGCACAGATACGCAGTATTTT. It is translated as CASSQDPSGRIGGTDTQYF.

This clonotype has a handful of counts. V and J are TRBV14 and TRBJ2-5; possible D gene TRBD2, 5 bases. Judging by the DNA end, TRBJ2-7 fits better; the J call may be wrong. CDR3 length equals 16 residues. Germline V gives CDR1 SGHDN, CDR2 FVKESK. CDR3 loop: CASSRRTSGLLYEQYF. CDR3 DNA sequence: TGTGCCAGCAGCCGCAGGACCAGCGGACTTCTCTACGAGCAGTACTTC.

This clonotype has only a few counts. This chain uses TRBV3-1 with TRBJ2-6; no clear D gene. Germline V gene lookup returns CDR1 LGHDT and CDR2 YNNKEL (reference sequence). The ends were cut back, 3 bases at V and 0 bases at J, with 6 bases in the middle. This CDR3 spans 15 amino acids. The CDR3: CASSQMSSGANVLTF. CDR3 nucleotide sequence: TGTGCCAGCAGCCAGATGAGCTCTGGGGCCAACGTCCTGACTTTC.

This sequence joins TRBV3-1 and TRBJ2-5, with D unclear. V was pared by 2 bases and J by 2 bases, with 15 bases between. The germline V gene has CDR1 LGHDT and CDR2 YNNKEL (reference sequence). The CDR3 sequence is 16 residues long. The CDR3 loop is CASSQLAAGIQETQYF. CDR3 nucleotide sequence: TGTGCCAGCAGCCAACTCGCGGCAGGTATTCAAGAGACCCAGTACTTC.

V usage is TRBV29-1 and J usage is TRBJ2-7, with 8 bases lining up with TRBD1. The germline gives CDR1 SQVTM, CDR2 ANQGSEA. The CDR3 loop spans 13 amino acids. The J segment lost 5 bases and the V segment lost 7 bases, leaving 10 bases of the junction unmatched. The CDR3 reads CSAKATGADEQYF. The CDR3 DNA follows: TGCAGCGCGAAGGCGACAGGGGCGGACGAGCAGTACTTC.

This clonotype has just a few counts. This chain links TRBV29-1 with TRBJ2-5, with 10 nucleotides matching TRBD2. Trimming removed 5 bases from V and 5 bases from J; junction bases left unmatched: 5. The CDR3 covers 13 residues. Per germline, CDR1 SQVTM and CDR2 ANQGSEA. As DNA, the CDR3 is TGCAGCGTTTCGCCGACTAGCGGGGAGACCCAGTACTTC. Translated, it gives CSVSPTSGETQYF.

This clonotype was detected a few times. The V call is TRBV28, the J call TRBJ1-2; TRBD1 is a possible D gene (6 bases). Germline CDR1 and CDR2: MDHEN and SYDVKM. This CDR3 contains 12 residues. V lost 10 bases and J 1 base, leaving 10 bases between the germline ends. CDR3 sequence: CAIRDNNYGYTF. The DNA for the CDR3 is TGTGCCATCAGGGACAATAACTATGGCTACACCTTC.

In this sample, this clonotype turned up a few times. The chain employs TRBV5-4 and TRBJ2-3; D is perhaps TRBD2 (5 bases). Germline loops: CDR1 SGHNT, CDR2 YYREEE (reference sequence). Trimming removed 4 bases at V and 2 bases at J, with 23 bases between. CDR3 size: 18 residues. This CDR3 is CASSPRKEVARSTDTQYF. The CDR3 DNA reads TGTGCCAGCAGCCCCCGAAAGGAAGTAGCGAGGTCCACAGATACGCAGTATTTT.

The chain combines TRBV6-1 with TRBJ2-1, with 9 bases identical to TRBD2. Germline V gene sequence: CDR1 MNHNS, CDR2 SASEGT. The CDR3 loop spans 14 amino acids. The V segment lost 1 base and the J segment 8 bases; nucleotides outside the gene matches: 3. In DNA form, the CDR3 reads TGTGCCAGCAGTGAAGGCGGGAGGGCCTATGAGCAGTTCTTC. This translates into CASSEGGRAYEQFF.

The table lists this clonotype with a count of one. The chain is built from TRBV30 and TRBJ2-3, with TRBD2 matching 7 bases. Trimming took 2 bases from V and 7 from J; bases not matched to a gene: 9. The CDR3 runs to 14 residues. Germline values: CDR1 GTSNPN, CDR2 SVGIG (reference sequence). The CDR3 protein is CAWSLGGGVNTQYF. The CDR3 DNA reads as TGTGCCTGGAGTTTAGGCGGGGGTGTGAATACGCAGTATTTT. The full variable domain, completed using reference TRBV30 and TRBJ2-3, is SQTIHQWPATLVQPVGSPLSLECTVEGTSNPNLYWYRQAAGRGLQLLFYSVGIGQISSEVPQNLSASRPQDRQFILSSKKLLLSDSGFYLCAWSLGGGVNTQYFGPGTRLTVL.

As regards this clonotype: Since a much larger clone is just one base distant, this may be a read error. The rearrangement joins TRBV11-2 to TRBJ2-3, with 14 bases identical to TRBD2. The CDR3 length is 18 residues. CDR1 and CDR2 from the germline V gene are SGHAT and FQNNGV. The CDR3 nucleotides read TGTGCCGGCAGGCCCACCGCCGGGACTAGCGGGAGAGTGGTTACGCAGTATTTT. Translating it yields CAGRPTAGTSGRVVTQYF. The whole variable domain, remainder taken from reference TRBV11-2 and TRBJ2-3, is EAGVAQSPRYKIIEKRQSVAFWCNPISGHATLYWYQQILGQGPKLLIQFQNNGVVDDSQLPKDRFSAERLKGVDSTLKIQPAKLEDSAVYLCAGRPTAGTSGRVVTQYFGPGTRLTVL.

The gene calls are TRBV20-1 and TRBJ2-2; TRBD1 matches at 8 bases. Trimming removed 6 bases from V and 4 bases from J; junction bases left unmatched: 7. The CDR3 extends over 14 amino acids. Germline assignment: CDR1 DFQATT and CDR2 SNEGSKA (reference sequence). For the CDR3, the DNA is TGCAGTGCCCAAGGAACAGGGGGCACCGGGGAGCTGTTTTTT. Translation: CSAQGTGGTGELFF.

At least ten counts were recorded for this clonotype. The CDR3 sequence is CASSQAGRETQYF. Here the CDR3 DNA reads TGCGCCAGCAGCCAAGCGGGACGTGAGACCCAGTACTTC. The rearrangement uses TRBV10-2 and TRBJ2-5; 7 bases fit TRBD2. The V gene end was trimmed by 6 bases and the J gene end by 5 bases; junction bases not matched to a gene: 6. The germline V gene has CDR1 WSHSY and CDR2 SAAADI. The CDR3 consists of 13 residues.

This chain connects TRBV28 to TRBJ1-6; TRBD1 agrees at 7 bases. Germline lookup yields CDR1 MDHEN and CDR2 SYDVKM. The V segment lost 3 bases and the J segment 8 bases; nucleotides outside the gene matches: 10. The CDR3 contains 16 residues. The CDR3, as DNA: TGTGCCAGCAGTTTTTACCCAGGACAGGAGTATTCACCCCTCCACTTT. Translation gives CASSFYPGQEYSPLHF.

This clonotype was recorded a few times. The chain is built from TRBV29-1 and TRBJ2-7; D ambiguous. The germline V and J ends were trimmed by 4 bases and 0 bases, with 7 bases remaining between them. The CDR3 consists of 12 residues. The V gene's germline CDR1 is SQVTM and CDR2 ANQGSEA. The CDR3, as DNA: TGCAGCGTTGTGTTCGTCTCCTACGAGCAGTACTTC. Translating gives CSVVFVSYEQYF.

CDR3 loop: CASSATSGSPYNEQFF. The CDR3 nucleotides are TGTGCCAGCAGTGCAACTAGCGGGAGTCCCTACAATGAGCAGTTCTTC. The rearrangement uses TRBV3-1 and TRBJ2-1; 11 nucleotides agree with TRBD2. CDR3 length equals 16 residues. Germline CDR1 is LGHDT and CDR2 is YNNKEL (reference sequence). V lost 6 bases and J lost 2; bases outside the gene matches: 6.